This is a list of T cell receptor beta chains from one sample in a study of T cell repertoires in cytomegalovirus infection. Each CDR3 protein gets one entry after TCRdb re-called the reads with MiXCR. The sample includes 250,000 or so distinct CDR3 sequences, 15% to 20% seen only once; the top ten take around half. The specimen sequenced was CD8+ T cells from PBMCs. These receptors were taken from a human donor in good health (CMV status not recorded). Some clones in this sample may be carry-over from other donors' samples. CDR3s include the opening cysteine and the closing phenylalanine or tryptophan. A D gene is named only where the DNA matches it firmly. Not all rows give a size; the values are once, few, many and, for expanded clones, a class.

few	TRBJ1-1	NA	TRBV23-1	CASSHLGGLSNTEAFF	TGCGCCAGCAGTCACCTAGGGGGTCTCTCGAACACTGAAGCTTTCTTT
many	TRBJ2-3	TRBD2	TRBV7-3	CASSKGTSGGDTQYF	TGTGCCAGCAGCAAAGGGACTAGCGGGGGTGATACGCAGTATTTT
few	TRBJ2-7	TRBD1	TRBV6-2/TRBV6-3	CASSDWTGGYEQYF	TGTGCCAGCAGTGACTGGACAGGGGGCTACGAGCAGTACTTC
few	TRBJ2-6	TRBD2	TRBV6-2/TRBV6-3	CAALHLGLALVGGANVLTF	TGTGCCGCACTCCATCTTGGACTAGCTCTAGTCGGTGGGGCCAACGTCCTGACTTTC
many	TRBJ1-6	TRBD1	TRBV7-2	CASSFWQGANSPLHF	TGTGCCAGCAGCTTCTGGCAGGGGGCAAATTCACCCCTCCACTTT
few	TRBJ2-3	NA	TRBV28	CASSFRSGPDTQYF	TGTGCCAGCAGTTTTCGCTCCGGTCCAGATACGCAGTATTTT
NA	TRBJ2-1	NA	TRBV4-1	CASSQDARGSYEQFF	TGCGCCAGCAGCCAAGATGCGAGAGGGAGCTATGAGCAGTTCTTC
many	TRBJ2-4	NA	TRBV6-5	CASSYSRRRVQAKNIQYF	TGTGCCAGCAGTTACTCGAGGCGGCGGGTACAAGCCAAAAACATTCAGTACTTC
NA	TRBJ2-3	NA	TRBV20-1	CSAGKGGTTDTQYF	TGCAGTGCTGGAAAGGGGGGAACGACAGATACGCAGTATTTT
NA	TRBJ2-7	NA	TRBV6-6	CASRKSYEQYF	TGTGCCAGCAGGAAATCCTACGAGCAGTACTTC
NA	TRBJ2-1	NA	TRBV2	CASGWTVGSYNEQFF	TGTGCCAGCGGATGGACAGTAGGCTCCTACAATGAGCAGTTCTTC
many	TRBJ2-7	TRBD1	TRBV7-8	CASSLVGTGAEQYF	TGTGCCAGCAGCCTAGTAGGGACAGGGGCCGAGCAGTACTTC
many	TRBJ2-3	NA	TRBV7-3	CASSTVSTDTQYF	TGTGCCAGCAGCACCGTGAGCACAGATACGCAGTATTTT
few	TRBJ1-5	NA	TRBV19	CASSIGPANQPQHF	TGTGCCAGTAGTATAGGGCCCGCAAATCAGCCCCAGCATTTT
few	TRBJ2-7	NA	TRBV7-2	CASSHGELYEQYF	TGTGCCAGCAGCCATGGGGAACTCTACGAGCAGTACTTC
many	TRBJ2-3	NA	TRBV6-6	CASSYPPARDTQYF	TGTGCCAGCAGTTACCCCCCGGCCAGAGATACGCAGTATTTT
NA	TRBJ2-6	NA	TRBV19	CASSIRSGSYSGANVLTF	TGTGCCAGTAGTATACGCAGTGGGTCGTACTCTGGGGCCAACGTCCTGACTTTC
many	TRBJ2-7	NA	TRBV7-2	CASSLTALDTSYEQYF	TGTGCCAGCAGCCTAACCGCCTTAGATACTTCCTACGAGCAGTACTTC
many	TRBJ2-1	NA	TRBV4-1	CASSQQVVVGLGYNEQFF	TGCGCCAGCAGCCAGCAGGTCGTGGTCGGATTGGGATACAATGAGCAGTTCTTC
NA	TRBJ2-1	NA	TRBV7-9	CASSLVVGATGEQFF	TGTGCCAGCAGCTTAGTAGTCGGGGCCACGGGTGAGCAGTTCTTC
many	TRBJ2-1	TRBD1	TRBV7-8	CASSLVLTGLNNEQFF	TGTGCCAGCAGCTTAGTCCTGACAGGGCTAAACAATGAGCAGTTCTTC
NA	TRBJ2-3	NA	TRBV28	CASRYGTSSTDTQYF	TGTGCCAGCAGATACGGGACATCTAGCACAGATACGCAGTATTTT
NA	TRBJ2-1	NA	TRBV6-6	CASSSGTENEQFF	TGTGCCAGCAGTTCGGGGACCGAAAATGAGCAGTTCTTC
NA	TRBJ2-4	TRBD1	TRBV27	CASSLGAGGSNIQYF	TGTGCCAGCAGTTTGGGGGCAGGGGGATCGAACATTCAGTACTTC
few	TRBJ2-3	TRBD2	TRBV28	CASSFPSGGVEDTQYF	TGTGCCAGCAGTTTCCCCAGCGGGGGGGTGGAAGATACGCAGTATTTT
many	TRBJ2-7	NA	TRBV6-2/TRBV6-3	CASSYGTWSYEQYF	TGTGCCAGCAGTTATGGGACCTGGTCCTACGAGCAGTACTTC
few	TRBJ2-7	NA	TRBV28	CASINRAESYEQYF	TGTGCCAGCATCAACAGGGCGGAATCCTACGAGCAGTACTTC
few	TRBJ2-3	TRBD2	TRBV29-1	CSVQTTSGGAYTQYF	TGCAGCGTTCAAACGACTAGCGGGGGGGCTTATACGCAGTATTTT
NA	TRBJ2-7	NA	TRBV6-2/TRBV6-3	CASSDPRRPPYEQYF	TGTGCCAGCAGTGACCCGCGCCGACCCCCGTACGAGCAGTACTTC
NA	TRBJ2-1	NA	TRBV5-4	CASSLSGQGSYNEQFF	TGTGCCAGCAGCTTGTCGGGCCAGGGGTCCTACAATGAGCAGTTCTTC
many	TRBJ2-3	TRBD1	TRBV7-6	CASSLGRLQGAHTQYF	TGTGCCAGCAGCTTAGGGCGTTTGCAGGGGGCACATACGCAGTATTTT
NA	TRBJ2-7	NA	TRBV7-2	CTSSPTSYEQYF	TGTACCAGCAGCCCTACCTCCTACGAGCAGTACTTC
NA	TRBJ1-2	NA	TRBV29-1	CSISEGNYGYTF	TGCAGCATTAGCGAGGGAAACTATGGCTACACCTTC
few	TRBJ2-1	TRBD2	TRBV4-1	CASSQDPPAGSYNEQFF	TGCGCCAGCAGCCAAGACCCCCCAGCGGGGAGTTACAATGAGCAGTTCTTC
NA	TRBJ1-4	NA	TRBV2	CASSEARRLNEKLFF	TGTGCCAGCAGTGAAGCCCGGCGACTTAATGAAAAACTGTTTTTT
few	TRBJ2-7	NA	TRBV5-6	CASSLAGLHYEQYF	TGTGCCAGCAGCTTAGCCGGGTTGCACTACGAGCAGTACTTC
NA	TRBJ2-7	NA	TRBV6-2/TRBV6-3	CASSYPSRRSSYEQYF	TGTGCCAGCAGCTACCCCAGCCGGCGAAGCTCCTACGAGCAGTACTTC
many	TRBJ2-3	NA	TRBV7-6	CASSFPNRSTSTDTQYF	TGTGCCAGCAGCTTCCCCAACAGGAGTACTAGCACAGATACGCAGTATTTT
NA	TRBJ2-1	TRBD1	TRBV11-2	CASSFRGQDEQFF	TGTGCCAGCAGCTTCAGGGGGCAGGATGAGCAGTTCTTC
few	TRBJ2-1	NA	TRBV12-3/TRBV12-4	CASRPSQGGSYNEQFF	TGTGCCAGCAGACCCTCGCAGGGAGGCTCCTACAATGAGCAGTTCTTC
many	TRBJ2-7	NA	TRBV28	CASRGLRGTSYEQYF	TGTGCCAGCAGGGGACTGCGGGGGACATCCTACGAGCAGTACTTC
NA	TRBJ2-1	NA	TRBV6-6	CASSQSPRTAALIGNEQFF	TGTGCCAGCAGCCAAAGCCCGCGGACTGCAGCCTTAATTGGGAATGAGCAGTTCTTC